This T cell receptor beta chain was found in a study of blood T cell repertoires in COVID-19 (TCRdb year 2020). As for the study more broadly: Samples covering the acute and convalescent phases of COVID-19 were provided by collaborators in the United States, Italy and Spain. The prospective study material was composed of cDNA or gDNA derived from T cells, B-cell-depleted T cells, or PBMCs. The dataset comprised deeply sampled blood TCRbeta repertoires from subjects exposed to, actively infected with, or recovered from COVID-19. The repertoires were made available in a free public database intended to serve as a resource for research on the immune response to SARS-CoV-2. The samples were drawn from the first 160 participants of the ongoing ImmuneRACE study and from under 1,500 subjects provided by 6 global collaborators. A de-identified subject ID, COVID-19 status, age in years and sex were almost always included in the sample metadata. Where available, HLA class I and class II types were obtained from metadata supplied by the sample provider rather than from assay-based typing. Here is what the overall study found, with its caveats: How much clinical and demographic metadata was included differed by source and by participant, and the metadata was provided uncurated.

The germline V gene encodes CDR1 LGHNA and CDR2 YSLEER. The V and J ends are trimmed by 0 bases and 7 bases, leaving 15 bases between them. The CDR3 goes from the cysteine to the phenylalanine over 16 residues. CDR3 DNA is the only sequence kept; it has 48 bases, read in frame from the first base. One collaborating source in Seattle enrolled patients during active infection and followed them longitudinally through the course of disease. The collaborating institutions used their own protocols to collect whole blood in K2EDTA tubes. For TCRbeta analysis, collaborators shipped samples as frozen whole blood, isolated PBMCs, or DNA extracted from either of those sample types. TCRbeta CDR3 regions were amplified from genomic DNA by means of the immunoSEQ Assay, a bias-controlled multiplex PCR. In the original analysis: Nucleated cell counts per sample were estimated from amplification of reference gene primers within the assay. To quantify the absolute abundance of each unique TCRbeta CDR3 rearrangement, sequence reads were collapsed and filtered. For each sample, productive Simpson clonality was calculated as the square root of Simpson's diversity index over productive rearrangements. What TCRdb holds here is the immuneACCESS table cut down to in-frame rearrangements. Part of the clones is not present; checked against another copy, under half of the missing clones reflect an unresolved V gene, and the others are unexplained. V and J calls and clone size are copied from that table; D and trimming were computed from the DNA. The sample has fewer than 300,000 clones on record, around 84% of them singletons. The ten largest clones capture approximately 10% of the sample.

Regarding this clone: Its antigen remains undetermined. No qualities accompany the bases; no much larger clone lies one base away.

The sequence was collected from a man between 50 and 59 years old with COVID-19, enrolled during active disease. The sequencing sample was made of peripheral blood. The chain is made from TRBV4-3 and TRBJ1-4, with the D segment identity uncertain. DNA sequence: TGCGCCAGCAGCCAAGATCTCGGCAGCACGGGTGAAAAACTGTTTTTT. Its coded protein is CASSQDLGSTGEKLFF.